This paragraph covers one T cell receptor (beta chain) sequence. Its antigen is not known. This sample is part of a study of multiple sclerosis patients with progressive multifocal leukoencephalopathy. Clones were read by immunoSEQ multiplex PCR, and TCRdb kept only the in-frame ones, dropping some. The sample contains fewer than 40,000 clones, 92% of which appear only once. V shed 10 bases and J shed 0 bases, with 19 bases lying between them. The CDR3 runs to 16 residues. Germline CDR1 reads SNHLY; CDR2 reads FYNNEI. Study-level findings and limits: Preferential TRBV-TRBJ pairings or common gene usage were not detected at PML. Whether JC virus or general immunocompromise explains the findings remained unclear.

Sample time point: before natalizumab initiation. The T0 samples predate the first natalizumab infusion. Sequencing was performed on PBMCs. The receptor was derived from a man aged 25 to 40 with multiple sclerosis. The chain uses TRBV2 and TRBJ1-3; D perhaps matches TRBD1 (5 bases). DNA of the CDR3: TGTGCCATCAATTCACAACGGGACCGCTCTGGAAACACCATATATTTT. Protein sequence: CAINSQRDRSGNTIYF.